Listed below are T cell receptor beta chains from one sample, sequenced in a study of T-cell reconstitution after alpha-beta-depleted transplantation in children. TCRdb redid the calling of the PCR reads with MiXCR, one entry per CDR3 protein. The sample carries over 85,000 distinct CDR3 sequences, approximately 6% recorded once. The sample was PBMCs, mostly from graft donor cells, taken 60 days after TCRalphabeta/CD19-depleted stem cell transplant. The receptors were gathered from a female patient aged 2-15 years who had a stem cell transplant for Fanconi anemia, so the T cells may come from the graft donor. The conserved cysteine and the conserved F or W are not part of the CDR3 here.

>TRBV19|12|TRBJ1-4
ASRPFATNEKLF
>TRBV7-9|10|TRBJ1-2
ASSLAGLGYT
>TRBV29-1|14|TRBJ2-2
SVEGWQESPTGELF
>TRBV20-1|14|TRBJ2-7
SARAHTSGTLYEQY
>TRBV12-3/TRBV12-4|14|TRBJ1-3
ASSYSATLSGNTIY
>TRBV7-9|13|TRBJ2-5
ASSPRTGAEETQY
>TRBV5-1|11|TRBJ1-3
ATRGQSGNTIY
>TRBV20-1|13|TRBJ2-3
SARGQGGGADTQY
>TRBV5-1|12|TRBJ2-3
ASRLAQETDTQY
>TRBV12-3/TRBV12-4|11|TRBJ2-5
ASSFRGTGTQY
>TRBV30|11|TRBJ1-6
AWSNKAGSPLH
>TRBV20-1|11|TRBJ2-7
SATMRPPYEQY
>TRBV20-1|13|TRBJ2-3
SASSLAASTDTQY
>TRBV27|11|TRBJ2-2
ASSLWDTGELF
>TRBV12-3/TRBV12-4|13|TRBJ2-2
ASSLLAGPTGELF
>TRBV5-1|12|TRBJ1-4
ASSSQGIGEKLF
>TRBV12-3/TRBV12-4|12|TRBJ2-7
ASSSDRVPYEQY
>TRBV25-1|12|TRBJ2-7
ASSPSRVPYEQY
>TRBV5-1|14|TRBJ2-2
ASSISSGTNTGELF
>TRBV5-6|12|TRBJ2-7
ASSLGDIGYEQY
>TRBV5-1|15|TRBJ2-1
ASSSLSPSSSYNEQF
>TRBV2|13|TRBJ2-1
ASSELGEGWSEQF
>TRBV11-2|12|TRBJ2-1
ASSLGAGENEQF
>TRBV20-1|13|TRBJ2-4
SARRQGRAKNIQY
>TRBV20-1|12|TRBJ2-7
SARVAGVVYEQY
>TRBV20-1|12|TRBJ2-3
SARLAGLTDTQY
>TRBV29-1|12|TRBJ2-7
SVEFPGQGYEQY
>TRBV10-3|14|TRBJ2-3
AISGAAGGPGDTQY
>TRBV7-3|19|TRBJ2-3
ASSRFPPKGLAGGPPDTQY
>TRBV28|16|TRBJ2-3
ASSLSGGPNYGGGTQY
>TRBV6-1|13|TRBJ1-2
ASSPEWDRVYGYT
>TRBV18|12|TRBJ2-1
ASSRTSNMDEQF
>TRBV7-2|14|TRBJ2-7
ASSLPAGPHWAEQY
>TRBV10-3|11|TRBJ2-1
AIRDRGYNEQF
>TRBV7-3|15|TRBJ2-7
ASSLSPSGRFSYEQY
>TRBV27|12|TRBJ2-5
ASRRTLAVETQY
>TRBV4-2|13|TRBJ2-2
ASSQAGMDTGELF
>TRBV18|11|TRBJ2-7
ASSPPGDYEQY
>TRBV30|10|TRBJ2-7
AGWEGTYEQY
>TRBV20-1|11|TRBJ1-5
SAWTDSNQPQH
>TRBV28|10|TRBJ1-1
ASKGPLTEAF
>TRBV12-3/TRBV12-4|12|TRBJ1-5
ASSWTGRGQPQH
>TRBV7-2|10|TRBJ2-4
ASSLLGNIQY
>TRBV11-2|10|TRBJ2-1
ASSLGGALQF
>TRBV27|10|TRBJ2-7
ASSLLPGTQY
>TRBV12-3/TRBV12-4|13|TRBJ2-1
ASSPLVDSYNEQF
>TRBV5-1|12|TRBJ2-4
ASSLQRGRNIQY
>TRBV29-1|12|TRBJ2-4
SVQGYRAKNIQY
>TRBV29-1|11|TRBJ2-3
SATSFSTDTQY
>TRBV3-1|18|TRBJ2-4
ASSPKFETGLADAKNIQY
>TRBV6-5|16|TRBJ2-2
ASSYTPPGLGYTGELF
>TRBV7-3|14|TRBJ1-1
ASSLAGGAGYTEAF
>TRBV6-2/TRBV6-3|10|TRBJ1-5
ASSHRSQPQH
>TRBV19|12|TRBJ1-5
ASSIMEPHQPQH
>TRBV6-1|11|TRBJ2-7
ASTGQGRDEQY
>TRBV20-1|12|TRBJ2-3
SARVWPPVDTQY
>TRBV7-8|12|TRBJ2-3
ASSSLLTSGRKY
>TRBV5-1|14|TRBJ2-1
ASSWTSGGAINEQF
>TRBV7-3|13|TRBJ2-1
ASSPGAYRGEEQF
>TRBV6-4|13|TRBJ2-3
ASSEGGATPDTQY